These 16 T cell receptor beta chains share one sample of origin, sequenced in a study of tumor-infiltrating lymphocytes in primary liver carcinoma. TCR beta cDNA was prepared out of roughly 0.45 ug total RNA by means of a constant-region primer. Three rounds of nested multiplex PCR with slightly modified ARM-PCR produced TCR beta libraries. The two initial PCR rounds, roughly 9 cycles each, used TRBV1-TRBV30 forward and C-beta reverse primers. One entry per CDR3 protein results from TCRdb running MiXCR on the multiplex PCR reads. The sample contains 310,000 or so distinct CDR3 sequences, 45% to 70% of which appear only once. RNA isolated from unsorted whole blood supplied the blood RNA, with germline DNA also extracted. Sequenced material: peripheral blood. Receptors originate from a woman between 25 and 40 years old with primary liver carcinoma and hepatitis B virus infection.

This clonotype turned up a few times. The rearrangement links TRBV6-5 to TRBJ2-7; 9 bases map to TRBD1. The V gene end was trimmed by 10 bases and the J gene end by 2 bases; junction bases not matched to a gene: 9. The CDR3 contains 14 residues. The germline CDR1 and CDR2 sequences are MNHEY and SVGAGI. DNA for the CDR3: TGTGCCACAACCTCGGGACAGGGTCCCTACGAGCAGTACTTC. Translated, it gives CATTSGQGPYEQYF.

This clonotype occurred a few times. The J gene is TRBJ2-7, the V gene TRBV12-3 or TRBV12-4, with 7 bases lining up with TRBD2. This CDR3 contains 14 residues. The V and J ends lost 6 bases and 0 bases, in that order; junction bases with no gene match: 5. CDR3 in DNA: TGTGCCAGCAGCCCGAGCGGGACCTCCTACGAGCAGTACTTC. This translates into CASSPSGTSYEQYF.

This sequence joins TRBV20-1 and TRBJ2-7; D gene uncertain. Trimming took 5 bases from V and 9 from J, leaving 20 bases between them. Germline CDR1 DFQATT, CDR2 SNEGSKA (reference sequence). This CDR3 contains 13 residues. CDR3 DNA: TGCAGTGCTCCCATCGGCCATCCTTGGAGGCAGTACTTC. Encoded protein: CSAPIGHPWRQYF.

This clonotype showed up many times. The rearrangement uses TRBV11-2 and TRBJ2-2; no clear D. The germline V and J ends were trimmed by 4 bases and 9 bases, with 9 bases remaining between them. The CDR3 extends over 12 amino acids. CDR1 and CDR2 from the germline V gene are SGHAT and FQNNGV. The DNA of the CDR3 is TGTGCCAGCAGCTCCCCTATCAGGGAGCTGTTTTTT. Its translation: CASSSPIRELFF.

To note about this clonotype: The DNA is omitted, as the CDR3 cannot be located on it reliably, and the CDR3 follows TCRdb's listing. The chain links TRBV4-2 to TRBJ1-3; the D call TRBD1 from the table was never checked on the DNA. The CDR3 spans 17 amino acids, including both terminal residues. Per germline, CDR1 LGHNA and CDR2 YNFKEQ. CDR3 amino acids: CVSSQDLRVASGNTIYF.

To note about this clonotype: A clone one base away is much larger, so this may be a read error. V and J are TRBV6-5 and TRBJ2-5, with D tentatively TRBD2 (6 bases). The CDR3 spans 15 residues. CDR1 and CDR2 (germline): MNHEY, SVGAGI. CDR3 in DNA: TGTGTCAGCAGTTACTCAGGAGGGCTGGAAGAGACCCAGTACTTC. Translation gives CVSSYSGGLEETQYF.

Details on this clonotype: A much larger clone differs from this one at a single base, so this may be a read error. CDR3 loop: CATSSGSGGEKLFF. CDR3 nucleotides: TGTGCCACCAGTTCTGGGAGCGGAGGTGAAAAACTGTTTTTT. This chain links TRBV12-3 or TRBV12-4 with TRBJ1-4, with no clear D. The length of the CDR3 is 14 residues.

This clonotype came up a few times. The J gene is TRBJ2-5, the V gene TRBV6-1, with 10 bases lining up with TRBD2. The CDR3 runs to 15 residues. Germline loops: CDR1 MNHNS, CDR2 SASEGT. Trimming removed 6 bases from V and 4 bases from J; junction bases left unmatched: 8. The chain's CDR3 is CASSLAGAIGETQYF. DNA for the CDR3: TGTGCCAGCAGCCTAGCGGGAGCGATTGGAGAGACCCAGTACTTC.

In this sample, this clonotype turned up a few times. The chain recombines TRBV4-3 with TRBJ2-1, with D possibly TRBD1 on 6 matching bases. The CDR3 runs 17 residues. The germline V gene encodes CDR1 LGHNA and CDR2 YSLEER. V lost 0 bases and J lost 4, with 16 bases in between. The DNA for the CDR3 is TGCGCCAGCAGCCAAGATGGGCCGGGGACACCTTACAATGAGCAGTTCTTC. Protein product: CASSQDGPGTPYNEQFF.

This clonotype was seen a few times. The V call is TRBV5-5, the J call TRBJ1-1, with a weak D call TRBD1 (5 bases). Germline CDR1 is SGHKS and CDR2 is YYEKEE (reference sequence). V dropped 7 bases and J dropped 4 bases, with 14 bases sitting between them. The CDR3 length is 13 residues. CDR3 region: CASGGISGTEAFF. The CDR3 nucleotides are TGTGCCAGCGGGGGAATATCGGGCACTGAAGCTTTCTTT.

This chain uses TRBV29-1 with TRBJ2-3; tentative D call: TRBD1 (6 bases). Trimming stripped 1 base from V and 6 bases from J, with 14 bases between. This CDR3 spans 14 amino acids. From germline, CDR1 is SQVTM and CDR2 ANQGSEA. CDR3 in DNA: TGCAGCGTTGAAGGGACAGCTAGGGAGGATACGCAGTATTTT. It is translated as CSVEGTAREDTQYF.

DNA of the CDR3: TGTAGCAGCAGCTTAGAGCCCCCGGCGGCGCAGTATTTT. Its protein is CSSSLEPPAAQYF. V and J are TRBV11-2 and TRBJ2-3, with D unresolved. Germline V lookup: CDR1 SGHAT, CDR2 FQNNGV. The CDR3 has 13 amino acids.

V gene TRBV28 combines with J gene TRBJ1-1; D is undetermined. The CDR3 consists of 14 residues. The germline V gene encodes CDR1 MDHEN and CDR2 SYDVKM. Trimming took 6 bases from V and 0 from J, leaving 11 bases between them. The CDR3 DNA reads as TGTGCCAGCAGGCGGGCCTTCCTGAACACTGAAGCTTTCTTT. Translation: CASRRAFLNTEAFF.

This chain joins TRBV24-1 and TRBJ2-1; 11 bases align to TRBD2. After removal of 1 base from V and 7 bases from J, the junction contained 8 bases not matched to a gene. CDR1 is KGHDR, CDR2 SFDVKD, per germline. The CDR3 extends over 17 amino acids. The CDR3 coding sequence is TGTGCCACCAGTGATTTTGGCCCTAGCGGGAGGAGGAATGAGCAGTTCTTC. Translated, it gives CATSDFGPSGRRNEQFF.

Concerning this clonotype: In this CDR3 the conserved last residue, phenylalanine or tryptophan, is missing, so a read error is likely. In DNA form, the CDR3 reads TGTGCCAGAAGTCGACGGGACCTAGAGACCCAGTACATC. It yields the protein CARSRRDLETQYI. This chain joins TRBV6-6 and TRBJ2-5; D could derive from TRBD1 or TRBD2 (5 bases each). The germline V and J ends were trimmed by 9 bases and 4 bases, with 15 bases remaining between them. The CDR3 extends over 13 amino acids. CDR1 and CDR2 from the germline V gene are MNHNY and SVGAGI (reference sequence).

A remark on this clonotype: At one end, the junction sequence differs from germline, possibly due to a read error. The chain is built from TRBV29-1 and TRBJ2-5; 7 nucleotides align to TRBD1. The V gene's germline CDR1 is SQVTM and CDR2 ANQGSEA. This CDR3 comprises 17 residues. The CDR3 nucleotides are TGTAGCCCGCAAGGGGACGCCGGGACAGCGCACCAAGAGACCGAGTACTTC. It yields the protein CSPQGDAGTAHQETEYF.